Here is one T cell receptor (beta chain) with its context. CDR1 MDHEN and CDR2 SYDVKM come from the germline V gene. J was trimmed by 2 bases and V by 6 bases; bases with no gene match: 6. The CDR3 is 15 residues long. Clones were sequenced by immunoSEQ multiplex PCR, and TCRdb holds only the in-frame ones, with some missing. The sample has roughly 2,500,000 clones; under 95% are singletons. This sample was included in a study of shared clonotypes between healthy human individuals. The donor population consisted of healthy HIV-negative adults with no recent acute infections or vaccinations. Investigators divided CD4+ cells into CD45RA+ naive and CD45RA-negative memory subsets.

The rearrangement links TRBV28 to TRBJ2-7; TRBD1 aligns across 11 bases. This clonotype was obtained from a man aged 18 to 29 in good health. Some clones in this sample may be carry-over from other donors' samples. Material for sequencing was naive CD4+ T cells from PBMCs. Sample subset: CD45RA+ positively selected. The CDR3 coding sequence is TGTGCCAGCAGGTCCTCGGGACAGGGGGCCTACGAGCAGTACTTC. Protein product: CASRSSGQGAYEQYF.